This is a list of T cell receptor beta chains from one sample in a study of identical twins. A single record per CDR3 protein comes from TCRdb applying MiXCR to the 5' RACE reads. The profile shows around 340,000 distinct CDR3 sequences, 9% to 15% of them singletons. This sample also appeared in a second study, on yellow fever vaccine responses in identical twins.

Input material: CD8+ T cells sorted from blood. These receptor sequences come from a woman under 30 in good health. The CDR3 runs from the conserved cysteine through the conserved F or W. A D gene is named only where the DNA matches it firmly. Not all rows give a size; the values are once, few, many and, for expanded clones, a class.

clone size	J gene	V gene	D gene	CDR3 DNA	CDR3 protein
many	TRBJ2-7	TRBV4-1	NA	TGCGCCAGCAGCCAAGAAGGCCGACAAGTGAACGAGCAGTACTTC	CASSQEGRQVNEQYF
few	TRBJ2-5	TRBV21-1	NA	TGTGCCAGCAGCACCCCCAAAGCTGAAGAGACCCAGTACTTC	CASSTPKAEETQYF
few	TRBJ2-5	TRBV24-1	TRBD2	TGTGCCACCAGTGAGACCAGGACTAGCGGGGAGACCCAGTACTTC	CATSETRTSGETQYF
few	TRBJ2-1	TRBV15	NA	TGTGCCACCAGCAGACCTGGTACGGAATACAATGAGCAGTTCTTC	CATSRPGTEYNEQFF
few	TRBJ2-3	TRBV3-1	NA	TGTGCCAGCAGCCAAACAGATACGCAGTATTTT	CASSQTDTQYF
few	TRBJ2-1	TRBV29-1	NA	TGCAGCGTTGCCCGGGACGAGCAGTTCTTC	CSVARDEQFF
few	TRBJ2-1	TRBV12-3/TRBV12-4	NA	TGTGCCAGCAGTTTACAGGGGGGGAGTGAGCAGTTCTTC	CASSLQGGSEQFF
few	TRBJ1-2	TRBV2	NA	TGTGCCAGCAGTGAAGGGTCTCCCTATAACTATGGCTACACCTTC	CASSEGSPYNYGYTF
many	TRBJ2-3	TRBV10-3	NA	TGTGCCATCAGTGAGGTACAGGCCACAGATACGCAGTATTTT	CAISEVQATDTQYF
many	TRBJ2-5	TRBV12-3/TRBV12-4	TRBD2	TGTGCCAGCAGTTGGGGACTAGCGGAGACCCAGTACTTC	CASSWGLAETQYF
many	TRBJ2-2	TRBV9	NA	TGTGCCAGCGGGCTGTTGGGCGAGGGCCTGTTTTTT	CASGLLGEGLFF
many	TRBJ2-1	TRBV7-9	TRBD2	TGTGCCAGCAGCTTAGTTGGCGGGAGATACAATGAGCAGTTCTTC	CASSLVGGRYNEQFF
NA	TRBJ2-1	TRBV20-1	TRBD2	TGCTGTGCTAGAGACCCTGCTAGCGGTAGCTCCTACAATGAGCAGTTCTTC	CCARDPASGSSYNEQFF
many	TRBJ1-1	TRBV28	NA	TGTGCCAGCAGTCCCCCGGATGGGGGGGCTGAGAACACTGAAGCTTTCTTT	CASSPPDGGAENTEAFF
NA	TRBJ2-7	TRBV19	TRBD1	TGTGCCAGCACACAGGGGCTCCACTCCTACGAGCAGTACTTC	CASTQGLHSYEQYF
NA	TRBJ1-1	TRBV20-1	TRBD1	TGCAGTGCTACTCTATGGGACAGTAACACTGAAGCTTTCTTT	CSATLWDSNTEAFF
once	TRBJ2-3	TRBV5-1	NA	TGCGCCAGCAGCTTAGGGGACGGTTACAGCACAGATACGCAGTATTTT	CASSLGDGYSTDTQYF
many	TRBJ2-2	TRBV4-1	TRBD2	TGCGCCAGCAGCCAGAGGAGCGGGGGGGCGGGAACCGGGGAGCTGTTTTTT	CASSQRSGGAGTGELFF
few	TRBJ2-1	TRBV12-3/TRBV12-4	TRBD1	TGTGCCATCAACCCCCGGGACAGGGGGCTAAATGAGCAGTTCTTC	CAINPRDRGLNEQFF
many	TRBJ2-1	TRBV12-3/TRBV12-4	NA	TGTGCCAGCCGAATAGGGCGCTACAATGAGCAGTTCTTC	CASRIGRYNEQFF
few	TRBJ2-2	TRBV28	TRBD2	TGTGCCAGCAGTTTCTTCGGGGGGGGAACCGGGGAGCTGTTTTTT	CASSFFGGGTGELFF
NA	TRBJ2-5	TRBV6-5	NA	TGTGCCAGCAGTTACTCTTTTGAAGAGACCCAGTACTTC	CASSYSFEETQYF
few	TRBJ2-1	TRBV5-6	NA	TGTGCCAGCAGCTTTTTAGGAGACCAACATACCTCCTACAATGAGCAGTTCTTC	CASSFLGDQHTSYNEQFF
few	TRBJ1-1	TRBV19	NA	TGTGCCAGTAGTAGGAGACAACGGGACGGCACGGCTTTCTTT	CASSRRQRDGTAFF
few	TRBJ2-1	TRBV5-4	TRBD2	TGTGCCAGCAGCCCTACCAGCGGGAGGGCCCGGGGCAATGAGCAGTTCTTC	CASSPTSGRARGNEQFF
NA	TRBJ2-1	TRBV20-1	NA	TGCAGTGCTAGAGATGGAGCGGACAGTTCCTACAATGAGCAGTTCTTC	CSARDGADSSYNEQFF
NA	TRBJ1-1	TRBV14	TRBD1	TGTGCCAGCAGCCAACTAGGGGGCCGGGGCACTGAAGCTTTCTTT	CASSQLGGRGTEAFF
few	TRBJ2-3	TRBV9	TRBD2	TGTGCCAGCAGCGTAGATCCCGGGGGGGCCGAAGATACGCAGTATTTT	CASSVDPGGAEDTQYF
NA	TRBJ2-3	TRBV15	TRBD2	TGTGCCACCAGCAGGCTAGCGGCTAGCACAGATACGCAGTATTTT	CATSRLAASTDTQYF
few	TRBJ2-5	TRBV5-1	NA	TGCGCCAGCAGCTTGGCGGCAGGGAGCCAAGAGACCCAGTACTTC	CASSLAAGSQETQYF
many	TRBJ2-1	TRBV7-8	NA	TGTGCCAGCAGCCTAGGGGGGAGCGGGACGCTCCTAAGTGAGCAGTTCTTC	CASSLGGSGTLLSEQFF
many	TRBJ1-2	TRBV20-1	TRBD1	TGCAGTGCTAGACCTCTCGGACAGGCCAATGACTATGGCTACACCTTC	CSARPLGQANDYGYTF
NA	TRBJ2-5	TRBV2	TRBD2	TGTGCCAGCCGCCAGCGGGGGGGACAAGAGACCCAGTACTTC	CASRQRGGQETQYF
few	TRBJ1-5	TRBV4-1	NA	TGCGCCAGCAGCCAAGGATCGGGGTGGAATCAGCCCCAGCATTTT	CASSQGSGWNQPQHF
few	TRBJ2-7	TRBV28	TRBD1	TGTGCCAGCAGTTTCCGGACAGGGGTGAACTACGAGCAGTACTTC	CASSFRTGVNYEQYF
few	TRBJ2-2	TRBV7-8	TRBD1	TGTGCCAGCAGCTTCCCAAGGAAAACAGGGGTTCGCACCGGGGAGCTGTTTTTT	CASSFPRKTGVRTGELFF
NA	TRBJ2-6	TRBV19	TRBD1	TGTGCCAGTAGTATAGTGGGACAGGGAACTGGGGCCAACGTCCTGACTTTC	CASSIVGQGTGANVLTF